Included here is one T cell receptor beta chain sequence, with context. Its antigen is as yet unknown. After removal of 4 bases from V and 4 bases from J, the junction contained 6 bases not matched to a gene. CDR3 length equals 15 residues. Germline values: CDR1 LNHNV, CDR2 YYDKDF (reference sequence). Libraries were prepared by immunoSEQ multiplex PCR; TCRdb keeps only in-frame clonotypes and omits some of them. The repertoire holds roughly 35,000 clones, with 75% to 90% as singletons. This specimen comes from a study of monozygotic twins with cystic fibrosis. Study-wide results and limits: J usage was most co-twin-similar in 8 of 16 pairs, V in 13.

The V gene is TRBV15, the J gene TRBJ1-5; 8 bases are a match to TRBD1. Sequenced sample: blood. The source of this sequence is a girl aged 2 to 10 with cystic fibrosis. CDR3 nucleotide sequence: TGTGCCACCAGCATCCGACAGGGGATGAATCAGCCCCAGCATTTT. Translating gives CATSIRQGMNQPQHF. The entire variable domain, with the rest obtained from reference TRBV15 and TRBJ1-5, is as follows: DAMVIQNPRYQVTQFGKPVTLSCSQTLNHNVMYWYQQKSSQAPKLLFHYYDKDFNNEADTPDNFQSRRPNTSFCFLDIRSPGLGDTAMYLCATSIRQGMNQPQHFGDGTRLSIL.